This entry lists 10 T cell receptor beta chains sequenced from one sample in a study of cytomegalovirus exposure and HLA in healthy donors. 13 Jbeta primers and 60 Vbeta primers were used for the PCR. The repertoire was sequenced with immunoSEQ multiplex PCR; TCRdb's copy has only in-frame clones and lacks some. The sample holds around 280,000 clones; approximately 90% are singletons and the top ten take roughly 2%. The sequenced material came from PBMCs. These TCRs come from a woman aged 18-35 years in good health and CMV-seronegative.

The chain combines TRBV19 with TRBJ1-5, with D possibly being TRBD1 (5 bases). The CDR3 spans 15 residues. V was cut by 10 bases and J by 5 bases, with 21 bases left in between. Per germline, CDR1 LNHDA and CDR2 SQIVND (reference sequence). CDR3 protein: CATGFPLQAYQPQHF. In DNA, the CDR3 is TGTGCCACCGGATTCCCTCTACAGGCGTATCAGCCCCAGCATTTT.

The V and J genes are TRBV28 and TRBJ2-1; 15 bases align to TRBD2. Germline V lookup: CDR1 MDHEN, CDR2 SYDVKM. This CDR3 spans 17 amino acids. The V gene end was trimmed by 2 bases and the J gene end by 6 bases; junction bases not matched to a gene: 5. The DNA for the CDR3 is TGTGCCAGCAGTTTAATGTTGGGACTAGCGGGGGGCAATGAGCAGTTCTTC. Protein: CASSLMLGLAGGNEQFF.

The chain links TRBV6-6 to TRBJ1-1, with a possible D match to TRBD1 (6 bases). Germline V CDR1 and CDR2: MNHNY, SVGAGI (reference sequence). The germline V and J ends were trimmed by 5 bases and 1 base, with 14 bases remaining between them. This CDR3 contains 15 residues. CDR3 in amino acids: CASSLKGQPNTEAFF. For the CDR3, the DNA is TGTGCCAGCAGTCTGAAAGGACAGCCGAACACTGAAGCTTTCTTT.

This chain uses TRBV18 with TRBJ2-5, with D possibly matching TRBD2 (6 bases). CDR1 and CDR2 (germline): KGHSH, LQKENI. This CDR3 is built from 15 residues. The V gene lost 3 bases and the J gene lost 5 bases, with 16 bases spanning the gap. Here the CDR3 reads CASSPSRTAGETQYF. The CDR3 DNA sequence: TGTGCCAGCTCACCCTCCCGGACGGCGGGGGAGACCCAGTACTTC.

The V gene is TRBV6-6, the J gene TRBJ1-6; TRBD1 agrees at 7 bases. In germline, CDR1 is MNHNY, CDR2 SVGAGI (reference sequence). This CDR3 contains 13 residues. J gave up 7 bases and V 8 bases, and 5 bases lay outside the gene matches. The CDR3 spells CASQGQLNSPLHF. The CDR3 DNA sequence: TGTGCCAGCCAGGGACAGTTGAATTCACCCCTCCACTTT.

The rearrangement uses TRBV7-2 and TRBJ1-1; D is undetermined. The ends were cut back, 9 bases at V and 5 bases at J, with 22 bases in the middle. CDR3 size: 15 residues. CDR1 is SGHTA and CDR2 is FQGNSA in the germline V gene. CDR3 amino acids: CASMFLGTWSTEAFF. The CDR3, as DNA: TGTGCCAGTATGTTTCTCGGCACCTGGAGTACTGAAGCTTTCTTT.

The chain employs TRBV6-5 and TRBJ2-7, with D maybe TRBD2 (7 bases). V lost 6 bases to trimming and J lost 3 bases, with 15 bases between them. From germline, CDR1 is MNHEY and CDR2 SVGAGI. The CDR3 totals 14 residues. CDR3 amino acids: CASSQSGTNYEQYF. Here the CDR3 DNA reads TGTGCCAGCAGCCAGAGCGGGACAAACTACGAGCAGTACTTC.

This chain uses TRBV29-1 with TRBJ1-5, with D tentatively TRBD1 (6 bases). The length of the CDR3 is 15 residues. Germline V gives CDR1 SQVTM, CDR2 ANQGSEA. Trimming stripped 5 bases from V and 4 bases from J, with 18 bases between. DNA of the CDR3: TGCAGCGTTTCACAGGGTACTTCACTGAATCAGCCCCAGCATTTT. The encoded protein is CSVSQGTSLNQPQHF.

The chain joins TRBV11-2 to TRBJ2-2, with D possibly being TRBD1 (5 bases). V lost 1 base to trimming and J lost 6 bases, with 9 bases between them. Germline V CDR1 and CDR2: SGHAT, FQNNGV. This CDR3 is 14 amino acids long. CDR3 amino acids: CASSLAGPAGELFF. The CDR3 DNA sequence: TGTGCCAGCAGCTTAGCAGGGCCGGCCGGGGAGCTGTTTTTT.

In DNA form, the CDR3 reads TGTGCCATCACCGCTGACAGGGATGGCGAGCAGTACTTC. Translated: CAITADRDGEQYF. This chain links TRBV10-3 with TRBJ2-5, with TRBD1 identical over 7 bases. TRBJ2-7 explains the end of the DNA better; the J call may be wrong. Germline CDR1 is ENHRY and CDR2 is SYGVKD. This CDR3 is built from 13 residues.